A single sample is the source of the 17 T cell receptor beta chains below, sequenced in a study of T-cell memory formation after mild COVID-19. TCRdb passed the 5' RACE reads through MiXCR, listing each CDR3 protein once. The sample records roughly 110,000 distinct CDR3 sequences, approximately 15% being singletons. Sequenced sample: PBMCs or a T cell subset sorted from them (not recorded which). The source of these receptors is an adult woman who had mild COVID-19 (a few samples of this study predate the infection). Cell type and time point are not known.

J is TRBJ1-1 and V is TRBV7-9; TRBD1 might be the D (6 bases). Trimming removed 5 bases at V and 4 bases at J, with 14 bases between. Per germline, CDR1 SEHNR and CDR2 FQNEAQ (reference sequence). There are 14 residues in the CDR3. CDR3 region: CASSVEDRGTEAFF. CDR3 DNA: TGTGCCAGCAGCGTAGAGGACAGAGGCACTGAAGCTTTCTTT. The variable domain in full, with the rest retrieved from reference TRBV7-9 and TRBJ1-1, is DTGVSQNPRHKITKRGQNVTFRCDPISEHNRLYWYRQTLGQGPEFLTYFQNEAQLEKSRLLSDRFSAERPKGSFSTLEIQRTEQGDSAMYLCASSVEDRGTEAFFGQGTRLTVV.

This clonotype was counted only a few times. Here the CDR3 reads CASSLRGDAGQRPTPLHF. DNA for the CDR3: TGTGCCAGCAGCTTAAGGGGGGATGCGGGACAGCGCCCAACACCCCTCCACTTT. This rearrangement joins TRBV7-3 to TRBJ1-6, with 7 bases aligning to TRBD1. V lost 1 base, J lost 11 bases, and 17 bases stayed unmatched. This CDR3 comprises 18 residues. The germline CDR1 and CDR2 sequences are SGHTA and FQGTGA.

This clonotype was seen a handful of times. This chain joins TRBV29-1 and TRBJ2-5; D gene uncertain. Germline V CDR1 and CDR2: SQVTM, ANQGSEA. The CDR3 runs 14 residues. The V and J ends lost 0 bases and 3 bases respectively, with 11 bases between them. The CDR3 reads CSVEDMTPEETQYF. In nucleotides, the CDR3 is TGCAGCGTTGAAGATATGACACCTGAAGAGACCCAGTACTTC.

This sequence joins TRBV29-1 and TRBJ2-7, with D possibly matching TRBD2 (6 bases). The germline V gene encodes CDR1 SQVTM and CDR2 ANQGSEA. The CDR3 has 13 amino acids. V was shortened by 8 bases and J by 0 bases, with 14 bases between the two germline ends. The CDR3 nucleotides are TGCAGCATTTCCGGGAGAGACTCCTACGAGCAGTACTTC. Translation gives CSISGRDSYEQYF.

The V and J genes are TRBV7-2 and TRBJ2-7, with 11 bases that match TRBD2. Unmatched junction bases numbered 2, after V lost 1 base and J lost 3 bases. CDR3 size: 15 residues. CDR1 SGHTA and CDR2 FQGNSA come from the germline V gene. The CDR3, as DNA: TGTGCCAGCAGCTTAGTACTAGCGGGAGACTACGAGCAGTACTTC. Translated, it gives CASSLVLAGDYEQYF.

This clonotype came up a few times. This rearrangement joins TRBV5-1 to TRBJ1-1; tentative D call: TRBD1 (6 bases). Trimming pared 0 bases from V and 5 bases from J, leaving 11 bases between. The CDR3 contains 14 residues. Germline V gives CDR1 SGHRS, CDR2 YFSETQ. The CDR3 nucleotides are TGCGCCAGCAGCTTGGCGGGAGGGGGAACTGAAGCTTTCTTT. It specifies CASSLAGGGTEAFF.

CDR3 loop: CASSVEDYNEAFF. In DNA form, the CDR3 reads TGTGCCAGCAGCGTAGAAGACTACAACGAAGCTTTCTTT. The chain couples TRBV9 to TRBJ1-1, with no clear D. The V end was cut by 0 bases, the J end by 8 bases, with 11 bases between. This CDR3 comprises 13 residues. In germline, CDR1 is SGDLS, CDR2 YYNGEE. Together with reference TRBV9 and TRBJ1-1, the CDR3 gives the full variable domain: DSGVTQTPKHLITATGQRVTLRCSPRSGDLSVYWYQQSLDQGLQFLIQYYNGEERAKGNILERFSAQQFPDLHSELNLSSLELGDSALYFCASSVEDYNEAFFGQGTRLTVV.

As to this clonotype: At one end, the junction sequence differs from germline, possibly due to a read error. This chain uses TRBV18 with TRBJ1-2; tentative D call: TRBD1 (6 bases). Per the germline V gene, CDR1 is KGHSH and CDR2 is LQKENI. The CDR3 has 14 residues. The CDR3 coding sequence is TGTGCCAGCTCGCCACAGGGAGGCTTCGATGGCTACACCTTC. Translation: CASSPQGGFDGYTF. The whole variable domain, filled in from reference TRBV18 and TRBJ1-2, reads NAGVMQNPRHLVRRRGQEARLRCSPMKGHSHVYWYRQLPEEGLKFMVYLQKENIIDESGMPKERFSAEFPKEGPSILRIQQVVRGDSAAYFCASSPQGGFDGYTFGSGTRLTVV.

DNA of the CDR3: TGCAGCGTTGAAGGGACAGGGGGCTATAACACTGAAGCTTTCTTT. Translated, it gives CSVEGTGGYNTEAFF. The gene calls are TRBV29-1 and TRBJ1-1, with 11 bases aligning to TRBD1. The V segment lost 1 base and the J segment 2 bases; nucleotides outside the gene matches: 3. The CDR3 sequence is 15 residues long. From germline, CDR1 is SQVTM and CDR2 ANQGSEA.

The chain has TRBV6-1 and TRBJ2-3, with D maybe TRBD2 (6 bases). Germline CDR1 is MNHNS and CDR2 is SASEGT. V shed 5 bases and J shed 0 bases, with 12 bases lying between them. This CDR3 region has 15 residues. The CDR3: CASSYPGLSTDTQYF. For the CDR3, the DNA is TGTGCCAGCAGTTATCCGGGACTGAGCACAGATACGCAGTATTTT.

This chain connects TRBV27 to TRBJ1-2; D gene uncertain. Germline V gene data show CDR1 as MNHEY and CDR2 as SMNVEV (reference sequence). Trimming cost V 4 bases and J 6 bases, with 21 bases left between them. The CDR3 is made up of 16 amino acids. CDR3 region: CASSSPGSSVRDGYTF. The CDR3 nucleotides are TGTGCCAGCAGTTCCCCGGGGTCCTCGGTAAGGGATGGCTACACCTTC.

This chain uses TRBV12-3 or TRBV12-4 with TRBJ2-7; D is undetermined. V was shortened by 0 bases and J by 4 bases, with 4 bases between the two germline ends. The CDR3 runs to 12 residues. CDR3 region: CASSLAVYEQYF. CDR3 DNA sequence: TGTGCCAGCAGTTTAGCTGTGTACGAGCAGTACTTC.

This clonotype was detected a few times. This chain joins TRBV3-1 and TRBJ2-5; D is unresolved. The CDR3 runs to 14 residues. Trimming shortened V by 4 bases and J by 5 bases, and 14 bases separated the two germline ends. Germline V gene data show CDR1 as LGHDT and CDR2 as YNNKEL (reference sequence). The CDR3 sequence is CASSPQAVDETQYF. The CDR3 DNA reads TGTGCCAGCAGCCCTCAGGCGGTTGATGAGACCCAGTACTTC.

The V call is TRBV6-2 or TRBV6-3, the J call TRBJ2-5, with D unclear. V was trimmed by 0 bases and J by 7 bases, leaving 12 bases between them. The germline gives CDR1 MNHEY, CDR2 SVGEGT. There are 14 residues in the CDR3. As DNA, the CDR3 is TGTGCCAGCAGTTACTCAGGGCAATTTGGGACCCAGTACTTC. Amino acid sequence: CASSYSGQFGTQYF.

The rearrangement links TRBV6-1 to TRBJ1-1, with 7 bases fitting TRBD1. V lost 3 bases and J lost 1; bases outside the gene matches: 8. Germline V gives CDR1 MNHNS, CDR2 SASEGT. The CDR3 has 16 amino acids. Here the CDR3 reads CASSEIVGQANTEAFF. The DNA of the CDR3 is TGTGCCAGCAGTGAGATTGTCGGACAGGCGAACACTGAAGCTTTCTTT.

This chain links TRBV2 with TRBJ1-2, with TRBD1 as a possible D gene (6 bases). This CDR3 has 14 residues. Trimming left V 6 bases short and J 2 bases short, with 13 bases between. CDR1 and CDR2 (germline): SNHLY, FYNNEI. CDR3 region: CASSPGHLNYGYTF. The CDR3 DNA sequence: TGTGCCAGCAGCCCGGGACACTTGAACTATGGCTACACCTTC.

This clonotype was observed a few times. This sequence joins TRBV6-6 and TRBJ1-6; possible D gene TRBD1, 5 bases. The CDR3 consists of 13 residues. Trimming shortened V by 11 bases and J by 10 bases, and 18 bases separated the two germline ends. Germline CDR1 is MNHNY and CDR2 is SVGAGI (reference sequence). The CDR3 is CAARGARGSPLHF. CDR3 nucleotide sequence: TGTGCCGCCCGAGGGGCGCGGGGATCACCCCTCCACTTT.